This T cell receptor (beta chain) originates from a study of cytomegalovirus exposure and HLA in healthy donors. Regarding the study as a whole: There were a few CMV-associated chains whose specificity for CMV antigens was confirmed in vitro. An analysis that was carried out later associated 16,000 or so TCR beta sequences with HLA alleles at 0.05 false discovery rate. Solely CMV serostatus was available to characterize immune exposure.

A note on this clone: Its target is unknown.

With 60 Vbeta and 13 Jbeta primers, the PCR was carried out. Profiling relied on immunoSEQ multiplex PCR, and the TCRdb table lists in-frame clones only, not all of them. Here the sample spans roughly 20,000 clones, about four fifths being singletons. The CDR3 length is 16 residues. The TCR was taken from a human donor in good health. Input material: PBMCs. The chain is built from TRBV21-1 and TRBJ2-2; TRBD2 was called by the table and not checked on the DNA. TRBV21-1 constitutes a pseudogene. The CDR3 DNA follows: TGTGCCAGCAGCAAAGTGACTCCCCGAGTGATAGGGGAGCTGTTTTTT. Amino acids: CASSKVTPRVIGELFF.